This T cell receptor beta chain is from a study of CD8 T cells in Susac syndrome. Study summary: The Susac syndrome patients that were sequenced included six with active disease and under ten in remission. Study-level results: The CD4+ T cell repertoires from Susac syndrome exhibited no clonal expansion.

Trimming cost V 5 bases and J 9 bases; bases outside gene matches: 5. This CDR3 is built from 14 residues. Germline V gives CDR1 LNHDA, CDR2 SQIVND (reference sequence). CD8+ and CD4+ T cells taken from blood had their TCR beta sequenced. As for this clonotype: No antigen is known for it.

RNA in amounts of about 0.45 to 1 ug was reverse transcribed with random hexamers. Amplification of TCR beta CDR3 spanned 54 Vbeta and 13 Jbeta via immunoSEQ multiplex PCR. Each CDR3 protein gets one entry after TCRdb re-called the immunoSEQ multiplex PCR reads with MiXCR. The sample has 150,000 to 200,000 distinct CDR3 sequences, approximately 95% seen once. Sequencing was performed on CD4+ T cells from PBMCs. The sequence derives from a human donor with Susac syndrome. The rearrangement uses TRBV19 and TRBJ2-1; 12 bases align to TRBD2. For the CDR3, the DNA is TGTGCCAGTAGTGTACTAGCGGGGGGTAGTGAGCAGTTCTTC. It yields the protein CASSVLAGGSEQFF. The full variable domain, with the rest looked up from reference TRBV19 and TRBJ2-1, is DGGITQSPKYLFRKEGQNVTLSCEQNLNHDAMYWYRQDPGQGLRLIYYSQIVNDFQKGDIAEGYSVSREKKESFPLTVTSAQKNPTAFYLCASSVLAGGSEQFFGPGTRLTVL.